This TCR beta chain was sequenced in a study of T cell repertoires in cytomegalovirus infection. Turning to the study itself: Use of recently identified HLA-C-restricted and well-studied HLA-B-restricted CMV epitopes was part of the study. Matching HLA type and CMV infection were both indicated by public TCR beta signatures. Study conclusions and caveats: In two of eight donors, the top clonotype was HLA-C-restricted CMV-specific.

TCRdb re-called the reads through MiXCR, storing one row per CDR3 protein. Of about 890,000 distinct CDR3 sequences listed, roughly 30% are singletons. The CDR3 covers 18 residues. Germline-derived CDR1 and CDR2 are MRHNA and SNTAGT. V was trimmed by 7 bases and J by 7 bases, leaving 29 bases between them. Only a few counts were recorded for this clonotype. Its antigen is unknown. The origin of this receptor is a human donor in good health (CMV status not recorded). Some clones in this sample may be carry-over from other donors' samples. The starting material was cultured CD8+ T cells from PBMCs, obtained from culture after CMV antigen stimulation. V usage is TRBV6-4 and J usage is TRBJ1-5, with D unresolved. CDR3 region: CASKDWSKWPRMFQPQHF. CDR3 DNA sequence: TGTGCCAGCAAAGATTGGTCAAAGTGGCCCAGGATGTTCCAGCCCCAGCATTTT.